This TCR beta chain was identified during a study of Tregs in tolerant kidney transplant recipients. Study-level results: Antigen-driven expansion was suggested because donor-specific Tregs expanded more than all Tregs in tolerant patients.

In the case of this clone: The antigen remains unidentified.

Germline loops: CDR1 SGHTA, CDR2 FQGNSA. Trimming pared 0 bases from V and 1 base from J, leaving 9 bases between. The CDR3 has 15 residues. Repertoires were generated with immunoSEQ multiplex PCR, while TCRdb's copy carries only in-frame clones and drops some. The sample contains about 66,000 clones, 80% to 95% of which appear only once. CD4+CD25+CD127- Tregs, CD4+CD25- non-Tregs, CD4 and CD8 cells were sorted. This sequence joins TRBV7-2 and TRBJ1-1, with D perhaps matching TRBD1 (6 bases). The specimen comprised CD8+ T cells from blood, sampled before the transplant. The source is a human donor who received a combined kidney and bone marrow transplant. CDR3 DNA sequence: TGTGCCAGCAGCTTAGCGGTAGGGGGGAACACTGAAGCTTTCTTT. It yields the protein CASSLAVGGNTEAFF.